This T cell receptor beta chain originates from a study of blood T cell repertoires in COVID-19. Clones were read by immunoSEQ multiplex PCR, and TCRdb kept only the in-frame ones, dropping some. The sample has 390,000 or so clones, approximately 92% seen once. This receptor was obtained from a man aged 18 to 29 who had recovered from COVID-19. Source material: PBMCs or T cells enriched from blood (not recorded which).

CDR3 sequence reads: CASSIRGTGELFF. The CDR3 nucleotides read TGTGCCAGTAGTATAAGGGGTACCGGGGAGCTGTTTTTT. This chain connects TRBV19 to TRBJ2-2; perhaps TRBD1 as D (5 bases). Germline-derived CDR1 and CDR2 are LNHDA and SQIVND (reference sequence). V dropped 2 bases and J dropped 5 bases, with 6 bases sitting between them. The CDR3 length is 13 residues.